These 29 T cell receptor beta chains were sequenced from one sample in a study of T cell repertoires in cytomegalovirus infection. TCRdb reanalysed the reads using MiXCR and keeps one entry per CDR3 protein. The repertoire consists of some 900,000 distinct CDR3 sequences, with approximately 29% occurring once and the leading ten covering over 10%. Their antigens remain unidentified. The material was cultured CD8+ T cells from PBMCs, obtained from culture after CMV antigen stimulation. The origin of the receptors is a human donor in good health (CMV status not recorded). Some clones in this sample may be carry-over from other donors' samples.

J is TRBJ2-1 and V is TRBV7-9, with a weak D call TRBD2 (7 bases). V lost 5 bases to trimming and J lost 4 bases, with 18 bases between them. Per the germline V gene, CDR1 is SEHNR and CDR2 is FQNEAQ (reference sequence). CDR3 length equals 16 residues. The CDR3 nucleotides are TGTGCCAGCAGCCTGAATCTGGGGGGGCCTTACAATGAGCAGTTCTTC. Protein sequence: CASSLNLGGPYNEQFF.

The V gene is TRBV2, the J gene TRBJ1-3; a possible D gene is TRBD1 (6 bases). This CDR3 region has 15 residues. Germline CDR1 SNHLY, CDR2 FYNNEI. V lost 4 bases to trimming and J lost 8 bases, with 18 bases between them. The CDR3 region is CASSARLGARDTIYF. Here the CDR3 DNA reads TGTGCCAGCAGTGCTCGATTGGGGGCGAGGGACACCATATATTTT.

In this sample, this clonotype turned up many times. Here the CDR3 DNA reads TGTGCCAGCAGCCAACGCTCCTACAATGAGCAGTTCTTC. It codes for CASSQRSYNEQFF. The J gene is TRBJ2-1, the V gene TRBV3-1, with D hard to call. Germline-derived CDR1 and CDR2 are LGHDT and YNNKEL (reference sequence). CDR3 length: 13 residues. Trimming left V 2 bases short and J 0 bases short, with 2 bases between.

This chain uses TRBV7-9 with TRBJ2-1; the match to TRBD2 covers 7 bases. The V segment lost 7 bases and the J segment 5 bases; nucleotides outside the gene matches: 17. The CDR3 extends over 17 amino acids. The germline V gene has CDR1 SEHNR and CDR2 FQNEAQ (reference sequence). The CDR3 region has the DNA TGTGCCAGCATCATATCGGAAACTAGCGTCGTCCACAATGAGCAGTTCTTC. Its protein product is CASIISETSVVHNEQFF.

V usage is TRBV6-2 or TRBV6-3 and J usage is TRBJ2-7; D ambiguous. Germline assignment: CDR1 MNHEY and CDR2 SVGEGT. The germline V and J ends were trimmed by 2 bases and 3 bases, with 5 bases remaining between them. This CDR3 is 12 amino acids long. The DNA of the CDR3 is TGTGCCAGCAGTTACGGCCTCTACGAGCAGTACGTC. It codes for CASSYGLYEQYV.

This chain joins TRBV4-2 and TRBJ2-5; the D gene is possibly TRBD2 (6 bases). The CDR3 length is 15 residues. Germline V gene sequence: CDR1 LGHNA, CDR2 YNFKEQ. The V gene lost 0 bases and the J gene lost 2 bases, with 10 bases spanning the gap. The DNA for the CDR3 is TGTGCCAGCAGCCAAGAGGGGGACTTACAAGAGACCCAGTACTTC. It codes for CASSQEGDLQETQYF.

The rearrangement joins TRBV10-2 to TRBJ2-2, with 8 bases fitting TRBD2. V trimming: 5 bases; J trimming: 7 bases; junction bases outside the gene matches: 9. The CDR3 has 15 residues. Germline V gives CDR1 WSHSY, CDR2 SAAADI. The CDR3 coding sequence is TGCGCCAGCAGTCGTATCGGGGGGGTAGGCGGGGAGCTGTTTTTT. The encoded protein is CASSRIGGVGGELFF.

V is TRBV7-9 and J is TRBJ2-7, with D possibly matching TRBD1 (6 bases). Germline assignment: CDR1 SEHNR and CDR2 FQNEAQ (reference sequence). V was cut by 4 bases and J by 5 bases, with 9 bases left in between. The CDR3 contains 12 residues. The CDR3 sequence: CASSYQGNEQYF. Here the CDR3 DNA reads TGTGCCAGCAGCTATCAGGGGAACGAGCAGTACTTC.

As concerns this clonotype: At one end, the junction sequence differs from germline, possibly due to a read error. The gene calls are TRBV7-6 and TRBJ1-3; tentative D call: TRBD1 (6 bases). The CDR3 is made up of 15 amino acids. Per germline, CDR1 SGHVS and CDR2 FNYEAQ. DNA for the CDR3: TGTGCTAGCAGCTTAGGCGTGGGACAAGAAAACACCATATATTTT. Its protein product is CASSLGVGQENTIYF.

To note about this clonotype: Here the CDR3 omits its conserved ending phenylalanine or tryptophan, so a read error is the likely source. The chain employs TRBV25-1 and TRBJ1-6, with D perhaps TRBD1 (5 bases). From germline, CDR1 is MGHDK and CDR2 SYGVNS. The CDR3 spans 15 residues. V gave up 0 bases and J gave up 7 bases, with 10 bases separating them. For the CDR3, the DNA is TGTGCCAGCAGTGAATATGGGACGGCGAATTCACCCCTCCACTAT. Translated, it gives CASSEYGTANSPLHY.

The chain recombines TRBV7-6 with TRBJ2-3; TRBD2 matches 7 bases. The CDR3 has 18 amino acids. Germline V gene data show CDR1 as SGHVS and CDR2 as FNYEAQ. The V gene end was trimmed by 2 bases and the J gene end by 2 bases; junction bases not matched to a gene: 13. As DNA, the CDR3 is TGTGCCAGCAGCTTACCCCCTGAGGGGAGCGGGGCCACAGATACGCAGTATTTT. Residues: CASSLPPEGSGATDTQYF.

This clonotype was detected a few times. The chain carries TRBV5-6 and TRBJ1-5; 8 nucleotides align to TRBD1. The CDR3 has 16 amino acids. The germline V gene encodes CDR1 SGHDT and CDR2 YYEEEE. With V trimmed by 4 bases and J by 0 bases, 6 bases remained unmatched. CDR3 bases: TGTGCCAGCAGCACCCGGACAGGGTATAGCAATCAGCCCCAGCATTTT. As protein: CASSTRTGYSNQPQHF.

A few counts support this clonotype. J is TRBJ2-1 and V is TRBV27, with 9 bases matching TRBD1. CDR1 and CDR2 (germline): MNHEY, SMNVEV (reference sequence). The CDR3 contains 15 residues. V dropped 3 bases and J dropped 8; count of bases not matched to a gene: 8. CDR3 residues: CASSLTGQGAHEQFF. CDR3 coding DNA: TGTGCCAGCAGTTTGACGGGACAGGGCGCCCATGAGCAGTTCTTC.

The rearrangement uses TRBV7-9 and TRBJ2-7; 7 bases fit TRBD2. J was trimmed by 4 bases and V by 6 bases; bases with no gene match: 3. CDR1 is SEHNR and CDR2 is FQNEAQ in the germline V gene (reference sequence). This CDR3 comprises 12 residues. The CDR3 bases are TGTGCCAGCAGTGGCGGGGGTTACGAGCAGTACTTC. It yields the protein CASSGGGYEQYF.

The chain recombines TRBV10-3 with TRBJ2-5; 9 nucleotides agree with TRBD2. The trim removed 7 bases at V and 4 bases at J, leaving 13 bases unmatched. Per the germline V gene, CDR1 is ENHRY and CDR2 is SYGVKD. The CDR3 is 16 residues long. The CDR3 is CAIKEAGGATRETQYF. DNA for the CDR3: TGTGCCATCAAGGAAGCGGGGGGCGCCACTCGAGAGACCCAGTACTTC.

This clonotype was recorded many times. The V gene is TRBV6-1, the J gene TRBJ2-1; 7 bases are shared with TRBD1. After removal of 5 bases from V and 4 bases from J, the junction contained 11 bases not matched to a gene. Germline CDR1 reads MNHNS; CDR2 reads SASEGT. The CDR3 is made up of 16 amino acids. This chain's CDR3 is CASSRTGVVGYNEQFF. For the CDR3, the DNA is TGTGCCAGCAGTCGCACAGGGGTGGTTGGGTACAATGAGCAGTTCTTC.

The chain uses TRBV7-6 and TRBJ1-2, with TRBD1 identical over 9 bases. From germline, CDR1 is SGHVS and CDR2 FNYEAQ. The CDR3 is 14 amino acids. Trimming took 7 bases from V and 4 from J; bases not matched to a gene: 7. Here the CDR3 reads CASNTGGRIYGYTF. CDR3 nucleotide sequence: TGTGCCAGCAACACAGGGGGCCGCATCTATGGCTACACCTTC.

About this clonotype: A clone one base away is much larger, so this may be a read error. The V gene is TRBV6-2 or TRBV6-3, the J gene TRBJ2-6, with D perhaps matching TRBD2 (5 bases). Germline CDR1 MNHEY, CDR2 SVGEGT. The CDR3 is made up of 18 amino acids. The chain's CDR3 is CANSFGLSAVSGANVLTF. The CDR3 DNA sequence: TGTGCCAACAGTTTCGGACTGTCCGCTGTCTCTGGGGCCAACGTCCTGACTTTC.

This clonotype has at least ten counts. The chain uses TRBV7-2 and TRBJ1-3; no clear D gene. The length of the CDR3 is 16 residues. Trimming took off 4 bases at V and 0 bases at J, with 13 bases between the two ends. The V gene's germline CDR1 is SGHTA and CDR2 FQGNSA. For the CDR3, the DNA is TGTGCCAGCAGCTCGCTAATCTCAGGCTCTGGAAACACCATATATTTT. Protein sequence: CASSSLISGSGNTIYF.

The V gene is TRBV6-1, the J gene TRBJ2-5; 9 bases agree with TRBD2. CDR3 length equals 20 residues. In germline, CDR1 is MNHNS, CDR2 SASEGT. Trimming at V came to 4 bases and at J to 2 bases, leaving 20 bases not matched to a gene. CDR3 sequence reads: CASSGDSGGPTPRIQETQYF. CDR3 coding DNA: TGTGCCAGCAGTGGGGATAGCGGGGGCCCTACACCCCGAATTCAAGAGACCCAGTACTTC.

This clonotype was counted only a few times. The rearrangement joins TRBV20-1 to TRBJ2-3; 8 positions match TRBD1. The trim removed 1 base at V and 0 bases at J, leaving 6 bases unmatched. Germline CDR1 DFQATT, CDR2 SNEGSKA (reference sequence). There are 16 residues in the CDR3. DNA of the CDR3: TGCAGTGCTAGAGCTCCGACAGGGGAAAGCACAGATACGCAGTATTTT. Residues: CSARAPTGESTDTQYF.

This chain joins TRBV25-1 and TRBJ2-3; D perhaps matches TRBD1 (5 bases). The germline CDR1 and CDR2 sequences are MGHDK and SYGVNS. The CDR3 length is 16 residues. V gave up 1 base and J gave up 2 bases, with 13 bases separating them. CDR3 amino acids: CASSEFRTQYTDTQYF. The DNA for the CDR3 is TGTGCCAGCAGTGAATTTAGGACACAATACACAGATACGCAGTATTTT.

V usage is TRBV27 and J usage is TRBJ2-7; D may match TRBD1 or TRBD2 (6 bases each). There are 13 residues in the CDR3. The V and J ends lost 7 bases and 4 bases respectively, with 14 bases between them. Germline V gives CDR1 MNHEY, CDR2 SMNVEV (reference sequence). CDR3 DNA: TGTGCCAGCACCCAAGGGGGGACTTACGAGCAGTACTTC. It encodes CASTQGGTYEQYF.

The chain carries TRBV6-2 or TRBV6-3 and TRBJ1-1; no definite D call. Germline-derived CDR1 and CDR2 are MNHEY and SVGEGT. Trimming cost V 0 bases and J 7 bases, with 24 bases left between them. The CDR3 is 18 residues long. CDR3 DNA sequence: TGTGCCAGCAGTTACTCGATGGAGGGCTGGGCTGAGGTCCTTGAAGCTTTCTTT. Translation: CASSYSMEGWAEVLEAFF.

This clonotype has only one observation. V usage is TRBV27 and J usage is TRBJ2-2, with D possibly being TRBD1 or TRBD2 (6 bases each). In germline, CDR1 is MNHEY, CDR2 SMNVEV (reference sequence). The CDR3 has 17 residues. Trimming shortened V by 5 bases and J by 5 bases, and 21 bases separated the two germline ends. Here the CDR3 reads CASSPLGGSGETGELFF. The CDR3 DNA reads TGTGCCAGCAGTCCTCTAGGGGGGTCGGGGGAAACCGGGGAGCTGTTTTTT.

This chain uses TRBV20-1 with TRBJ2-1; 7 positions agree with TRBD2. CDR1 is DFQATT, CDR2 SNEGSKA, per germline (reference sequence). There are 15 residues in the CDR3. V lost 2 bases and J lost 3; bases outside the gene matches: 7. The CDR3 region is CSARRGGASYNEQFF. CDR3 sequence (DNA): TGCAGTGCTAGACGGGGAGGGGCCAGCTACAATGAGCAGTTCTTC.

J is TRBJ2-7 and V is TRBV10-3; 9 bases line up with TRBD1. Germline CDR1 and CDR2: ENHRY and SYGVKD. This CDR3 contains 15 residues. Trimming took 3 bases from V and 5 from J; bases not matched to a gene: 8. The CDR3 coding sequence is TGTGCCATCAGTGATGGGGACAGGGAGAACCACGAGCAGTACGTC. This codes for CAISDGDRENHEQYV.

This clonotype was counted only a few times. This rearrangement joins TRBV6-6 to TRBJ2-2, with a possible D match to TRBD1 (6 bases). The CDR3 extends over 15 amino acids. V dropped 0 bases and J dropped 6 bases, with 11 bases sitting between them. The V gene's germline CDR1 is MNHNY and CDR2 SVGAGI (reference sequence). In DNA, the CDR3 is TGTGCCAGCAGTTACTCGAATGGGGGCTCCGGGGAGCTGTTTTTT. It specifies CASSYSNGGSGELFF.

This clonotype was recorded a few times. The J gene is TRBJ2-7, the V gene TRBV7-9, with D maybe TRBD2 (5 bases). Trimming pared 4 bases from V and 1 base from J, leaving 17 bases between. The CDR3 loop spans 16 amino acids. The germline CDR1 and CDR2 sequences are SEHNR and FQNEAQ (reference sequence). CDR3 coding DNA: TGTGCCAGCAGCTCGGAACAGCGGAGCCCTTCCTACGAGCAGTACGTC. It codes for CASSSEQRSPSYEQYV.